What follows are 8 T cell receptor beta chains derived from one specimen sequenced in a study of CD4 T cells in relation to SARS-CoV-2 and coronaviruses. Some clones are missing from TCRdb's copy, which holds only in-frame ones; the method was immunoSEQ multiplex PCR. The table has 15,000 to 25,000 clones, more than 60% seen once. What these receptors recognize is not known. Before the COVID-19 pandemic, during about 2010-2018, CD4+ T cells were taken from unexposed donors. CD4+ T cells were isolated from the cells after about nine days of culture. The sample comprised CD4+ T cells from PBMCs, cultured in vitro. The source of these receptors is a human donor in good health.

The gene calls are TRBV7-2 and TRBJ2-5; D is perhaps TRBD2 (5 bases). CDR3 length: 14 residues. Germline lookup yields CDR1 SGHTA and CDR2 FQGNSA. Trimming left V 1 base short and J 2 bases short, with 8 bases between. DNA of the CDR3: TGTGCCAGCAGCTTAGTCAGGACTCAAGAGACCCAGTACTTC. Its translation: CASSLVRTQETQYF. Looking up the rest from reference TRBV7-2 and TRBJ2-5 gives the full variable domain: GAGVSQSPSNKVTEKGKDVELRCDPISGHTALYWYRQSLGQGLEFLIYFQGNSAPDKSGLPSDRFSAERTGGSVSTLTIQRTQQEDSAVYLCASSLVRTQETQYFGPGTRLLVL.

The chain has TRBV29-1 and TRBJ2-1; 8 bases fit TRBD2. J was trimmed by 2 bases and V by 1 base; bases with no gene match: 4. Germline V gene lookup returns CDR1 SQVTM and CDR2 ANQGSEA. The CDR3 length is 15 residues. The DNA of the CDR3 is TGCAGCGTTGAAGGAGGGCGGGAGGCCTACAATGAGCAGTTCTTC. As protein: CSVEGGREAYNEQFF.

V is TRBV23-1 and J is TRBJ2-3, with 10 bases lining up with TRBD2. TRBV23-1 falls under the ORF class, with uncertain function. J lost 4 bases, V lost 6 bases, and 7 bases had no gene match. The CDR3 extends over 15 amino acids. CDR3 sequence: CASRPEAGGPDTQYF. CDR3 DNA sequence: TGCGCCAGCAGACCCGAAGCGGGGGGGCCAGATACGCAGTATTTT.

V gene TRBV29-1 combines with J gene TRBJ2-3, with TRBD2 as a possible D gene (6 bases). The ends were cut back, 7 bases at V and 3 bases at J, with 14 bases in the middle. Germline V CDR1 and CDR2: SQVTM, ANQGSEA. The CDR3 consists of 13 residues. The CDR3 nucleotides are TGCAGCGCCGCCCGGGGGATGACAGATACGCAGTATTTT. Protein product: CSAARGMTDTQYF.

DNA of the CDR3: TGTGCCAGCAGCGCTGACAGTTACAATGAAAAACTGTTTTTT. This gives the protein CASSADSYNEKLFF. The chain couples TRBV5-4 to TRBJ1-4, with D perhaps TRBD1 (5 bases). Trimming left V 4 bases short and J 5 bases short, with 12 bases between. Germline lookup yields CDR1 SGHNT and CDR2 YYREEE (reference sequence). This CDR3 is 14 amino acids long.

The chain employs TRBV19 and TRBJ2-5, with 14 bases matching TRBD2. Germline loops: CDR1 LNHDA, CDR2 SQIVND (reference sequence). Trimming at V came to 6 bases and at J to 5 bases, leaving 11 bases not matched to a gene. This CDR3 region has 17 residues. The DNA for the CDR3 is TGTGCCAGTAGCTCGAAGACTAGCGGGGGGGCCGAGGAGACCCAGTACTTC. Its translation: CASSSKTSGGAEETQYF.

V is TRBV6-6 and J is TRBJ1-2, with a tentative D call TRBD1 (6 bases). The CDR3 covers 14 residues. Per the germline V gene, CDR1 is MNHNY and CDR2 is SVGAGI (reference sequence). Between the trimmed V and J ends, which lost 1 base and 6 bases, there was a span of 12 bases. CDR3 loop: CASSYFTGRDGYTF. The CDR3 bases are TGTGCCAGCAGTTACTTTACAGGGCGGGATGGCTACACCTTC.

The chain uses TRBV9 and TRBJ1-3; unclear D gene. Germline V gives CDR1 SGDLS, CDR2 YYNGEE. This CDR3 has 14 residues. Trimming left V 2 bases short and J 4 bases short, with 10 bases between. The CDR3 here is CASSVASRGNTIYF. The CDR3 DNA reads TGTGCCAGCAGCGTGGCCTCAAGGGGAAACACCATATATTTT. The complete variable domain, with remaining parts taken from reference TRBV9 and TRBJ1-3, reads DSGVTQTPKHLITATGQRVTLRCSPRSGDLSVYWYQQSLDQGLQFLIQYYNGEERAKGNILERFSAQQFPDLHSELNLSSLELGDSALYFCASSVASRGNTIYFGEGSWLTVV.